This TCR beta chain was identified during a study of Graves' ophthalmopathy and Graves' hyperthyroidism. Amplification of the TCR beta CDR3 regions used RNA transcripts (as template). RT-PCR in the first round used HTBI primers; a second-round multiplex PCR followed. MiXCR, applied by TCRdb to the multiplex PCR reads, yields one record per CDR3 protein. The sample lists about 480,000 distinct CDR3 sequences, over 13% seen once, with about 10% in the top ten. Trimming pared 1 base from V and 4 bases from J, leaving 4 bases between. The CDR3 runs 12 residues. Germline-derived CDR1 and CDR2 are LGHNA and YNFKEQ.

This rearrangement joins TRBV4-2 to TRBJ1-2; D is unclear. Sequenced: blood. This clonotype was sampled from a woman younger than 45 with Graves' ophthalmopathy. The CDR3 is CASSQALYGYTF. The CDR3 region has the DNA TGTGCCAGCAGCCAAGCCCTCTATGGCTACACCTTC.